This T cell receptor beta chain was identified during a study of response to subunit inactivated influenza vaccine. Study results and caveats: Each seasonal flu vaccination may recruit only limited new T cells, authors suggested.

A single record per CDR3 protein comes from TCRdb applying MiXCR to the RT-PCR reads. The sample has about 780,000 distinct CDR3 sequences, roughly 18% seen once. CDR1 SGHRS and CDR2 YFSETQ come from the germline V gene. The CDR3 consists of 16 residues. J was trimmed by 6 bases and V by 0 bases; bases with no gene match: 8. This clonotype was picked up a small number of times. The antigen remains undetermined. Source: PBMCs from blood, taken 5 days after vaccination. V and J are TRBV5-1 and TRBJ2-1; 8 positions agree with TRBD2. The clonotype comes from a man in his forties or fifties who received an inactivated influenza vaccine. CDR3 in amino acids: CASSLDYGGAGNEQFF. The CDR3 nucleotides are TGCGCCAGCAGCTTGGACTACGGGGGGGCCGGCAATGAGCAGTTCTTC. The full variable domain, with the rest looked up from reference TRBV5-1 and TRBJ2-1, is KAGVTQTPRYLIKTRGQQVTLSCSPISGHRSVSWYQQTPGQGLQFLFEYFSETQRNKGNFPGRFSGRQFSNSRSEMNVSTLELGDSALYLCASSLDYGGAGNEQFFGPGTRLTVL.